The sequence of this TCR beta chain was determined in a study of T cells after yellow fever vaccination. About the research overall: Some fractions had low cell numbers, and these were prepared with SMART-Seq v4 Ultra Low Input. The study, taken as a whole, reports: Sorted repertoires could include abundant contaminating clonotypes from bulk cells. The secondary response was weaker, and its peak arrived faster, on day 5 versus 15.

This clonotype showed up just a few times. Its antigen is undetermined. TCRdb reprocessed the 5' RACE reads via MiXCR and lists one record per CDR3 protein. The repertoire has around 300,000 distinct CDR3 sequences, roughly 4.3% of them found once; the top ten carry about 26%. Per germline, CDR1 MNHEY and CDR2 SVGAGI. The CDR3 runs to 15 residues. The germline V and J ends were trimmed by 2 bases and 1 base, with 11 bases remaining between them. The sample was PBMCs, taken 5 days after the yellow fever booster vaccination. The clonotype was recovered from a man between 18 and 29 years old who received the YFV17D yellow fever vaccine. This chain connects TRBV6-5 to TRBJ1-1; tentative D call: TRBD1 (5 bases). DNA for the CDR3: TGTGCCAGCAGTTACGGCCTGGGGACGAACACTGAAGCTTTCTTT. It encodes CASSYGLGTNTEAFF.